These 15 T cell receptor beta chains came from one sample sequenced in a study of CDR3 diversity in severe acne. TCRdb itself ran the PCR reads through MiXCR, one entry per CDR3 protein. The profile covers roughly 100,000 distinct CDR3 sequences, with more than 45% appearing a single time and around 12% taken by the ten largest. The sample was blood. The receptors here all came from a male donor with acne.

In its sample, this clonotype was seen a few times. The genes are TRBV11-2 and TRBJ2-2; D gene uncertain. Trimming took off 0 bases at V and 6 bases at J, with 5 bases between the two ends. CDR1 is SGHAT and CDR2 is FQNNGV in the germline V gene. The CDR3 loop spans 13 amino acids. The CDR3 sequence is CASSLEIPGELFF. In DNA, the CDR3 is TGTGCCAGCAGCTTAGAAATCCCCGGGGAGCTGTTTTTT.

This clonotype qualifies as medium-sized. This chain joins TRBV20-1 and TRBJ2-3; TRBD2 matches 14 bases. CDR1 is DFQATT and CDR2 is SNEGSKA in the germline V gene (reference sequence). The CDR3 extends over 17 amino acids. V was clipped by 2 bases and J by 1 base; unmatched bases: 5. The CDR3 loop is CSARSGLAGVGTDTQYF. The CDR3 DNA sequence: TGCAGTGCTAGATCGGGACTAGCGGGAGTTGGCACAGATACGCAGTATTTT.

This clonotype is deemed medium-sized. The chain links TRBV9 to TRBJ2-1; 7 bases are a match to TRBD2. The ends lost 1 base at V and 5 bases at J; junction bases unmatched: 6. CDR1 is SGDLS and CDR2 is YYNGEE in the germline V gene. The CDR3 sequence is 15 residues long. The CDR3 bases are TGTGCCAGCAGCGTACAGGCGGGAGCAAACAATGAGCAGTTCTTC. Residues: CASSVQAGANNEQFF.

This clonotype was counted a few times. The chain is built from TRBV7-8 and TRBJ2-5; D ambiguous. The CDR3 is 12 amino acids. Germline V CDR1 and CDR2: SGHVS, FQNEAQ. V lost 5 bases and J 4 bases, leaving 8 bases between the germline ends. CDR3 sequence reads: CASSLDVETQYF. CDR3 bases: TGTGCCAGCAGCCTGGACGTAGAGACCCAGTACTTC.

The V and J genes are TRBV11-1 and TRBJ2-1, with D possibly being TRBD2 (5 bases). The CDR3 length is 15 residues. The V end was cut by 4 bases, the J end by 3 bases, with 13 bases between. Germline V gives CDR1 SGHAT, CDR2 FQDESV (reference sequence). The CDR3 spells CASSSLPRDYNEQFF. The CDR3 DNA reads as TGTGCCAGCAGCTCGCTCCCCCGGGACTACAATGAGCAGTTCTTC.

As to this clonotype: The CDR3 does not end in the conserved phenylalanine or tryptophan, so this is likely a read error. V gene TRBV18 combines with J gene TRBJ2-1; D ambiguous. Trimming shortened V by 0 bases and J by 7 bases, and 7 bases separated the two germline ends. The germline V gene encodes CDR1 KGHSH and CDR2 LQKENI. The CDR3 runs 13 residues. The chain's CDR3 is CASSPPLGNEQFL. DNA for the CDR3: TGTGCCAGCTCACCACCACTCGGTAATGAGCAGTTCCTC.

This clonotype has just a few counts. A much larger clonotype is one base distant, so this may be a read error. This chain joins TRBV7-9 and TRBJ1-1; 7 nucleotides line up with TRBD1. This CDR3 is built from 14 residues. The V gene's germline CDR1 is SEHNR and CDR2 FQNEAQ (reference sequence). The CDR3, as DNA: TGTGCCAGCAGCATAACAGGGGAGAACACTGAAGCTTCCTTT. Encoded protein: CASSITGENTEASF.

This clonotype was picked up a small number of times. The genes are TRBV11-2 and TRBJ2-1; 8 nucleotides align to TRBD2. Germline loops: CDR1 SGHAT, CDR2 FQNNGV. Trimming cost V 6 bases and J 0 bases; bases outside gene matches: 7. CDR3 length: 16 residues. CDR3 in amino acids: CASRLAGQSSYNEQFF. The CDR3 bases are TGTGCCAGCAGGCTAGCGGGCCAGAGCTCCTACAATGAGCAGTTCTTC. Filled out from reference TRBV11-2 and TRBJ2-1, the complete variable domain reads EAGVAQSPRYKIIEKRQSVAFWCNPISGHATLYWYQQILGQGPKLLIQFQNNGVVDDSQLPKDRFSAERLKGVDSTLKIQPAKLEDSAVYLCASRLAGQSSYNEQFFGPGTRLTVL.

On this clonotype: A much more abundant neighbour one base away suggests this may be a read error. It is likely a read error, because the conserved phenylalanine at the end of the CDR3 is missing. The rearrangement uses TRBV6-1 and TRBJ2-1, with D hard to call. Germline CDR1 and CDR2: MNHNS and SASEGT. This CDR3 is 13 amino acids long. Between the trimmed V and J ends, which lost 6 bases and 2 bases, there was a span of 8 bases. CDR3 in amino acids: CASRRNPYNEQFL. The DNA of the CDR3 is TGTGCCAGCAGACGTAATCCCTACAATGAGCAGTTCCTC.

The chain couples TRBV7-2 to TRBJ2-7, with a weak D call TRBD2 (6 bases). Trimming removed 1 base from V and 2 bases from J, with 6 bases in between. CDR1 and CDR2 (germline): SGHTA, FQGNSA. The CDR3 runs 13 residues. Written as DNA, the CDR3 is TGTGCCAGCAGCTTAGTAGCGGCCTACGAGCAGTACTTC. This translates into CASSLVAAYEQYF.

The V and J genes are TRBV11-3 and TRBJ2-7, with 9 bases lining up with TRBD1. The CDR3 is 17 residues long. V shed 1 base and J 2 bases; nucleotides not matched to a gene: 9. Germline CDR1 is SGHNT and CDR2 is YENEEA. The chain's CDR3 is CASSLGVRGTGTYEQYF. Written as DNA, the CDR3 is TGTGCCAGCAGCTTAGGGGTCCGAGGGACAGGGACCTACGAGCAGTACTTC. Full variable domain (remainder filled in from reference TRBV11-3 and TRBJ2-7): EAGVVQSPRYKIIEKKQPVAFWCNPISGHNTLYWYLQNLGQGPELLIRYENEEAVDDSQLPKDRFSAERLKGVDSTLKIQPAELGDSAVYLCASSLGVRGTGTYEQYFGPGTRLTVT.

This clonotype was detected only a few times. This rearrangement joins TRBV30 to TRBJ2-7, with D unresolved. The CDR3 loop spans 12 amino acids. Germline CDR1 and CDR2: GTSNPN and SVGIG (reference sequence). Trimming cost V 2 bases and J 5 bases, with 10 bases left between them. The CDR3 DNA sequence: TGTGCCTGGAGTAACAGAATGGACGAGCAGTACTTC. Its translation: CAWSNRMDEQYF.

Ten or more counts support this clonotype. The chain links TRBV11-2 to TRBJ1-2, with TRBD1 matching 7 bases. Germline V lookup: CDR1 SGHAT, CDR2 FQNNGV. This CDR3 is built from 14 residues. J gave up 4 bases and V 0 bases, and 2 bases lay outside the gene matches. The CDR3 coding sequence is TGTGCCAGCAGCTTAGAATCAGGGGGCTATGGCTACACCTTC. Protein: CASSLESGGYGYTF.

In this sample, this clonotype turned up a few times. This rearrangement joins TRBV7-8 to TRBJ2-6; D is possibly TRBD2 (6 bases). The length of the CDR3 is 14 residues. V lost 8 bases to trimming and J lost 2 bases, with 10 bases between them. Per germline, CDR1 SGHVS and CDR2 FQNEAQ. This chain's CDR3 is CASRSGAGANVLTF. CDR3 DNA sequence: TGTGCCAGCCGCTCGGGGGCTGGGGCCAACGTCCTGACTTTC. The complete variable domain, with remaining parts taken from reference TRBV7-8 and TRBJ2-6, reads GAGVSQSPRYKVAKRGQDVALRCDPISGHVSLFWYQQALGQGPEFLTYFQNEAQLDKSGLPSDRFFAERPEGSVSTLKIQRTQQEDSAVYLCASRSGAGANVLTFGAGSRLTVL.

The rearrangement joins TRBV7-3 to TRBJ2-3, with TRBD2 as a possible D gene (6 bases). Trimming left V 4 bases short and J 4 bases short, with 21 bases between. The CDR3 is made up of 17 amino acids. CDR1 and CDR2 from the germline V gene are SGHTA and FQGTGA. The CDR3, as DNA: TGTGCCAGCAGCTCTCGCGGGGCCGACCTGGGCGCAGATACGCAGTATTTT. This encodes CASSSRGADLGADTQYF. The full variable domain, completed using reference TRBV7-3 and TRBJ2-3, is GAGVSQTPSNKVTEKGKYVELRCDPISGHTALYWYRQSLGQGPEFLIYFQGTGAADDSGLPNDRFFAVRPEGSVSTLKIQRTERGDSAVYLCASSSRGADLGADTQYFGPGTRLTVL.